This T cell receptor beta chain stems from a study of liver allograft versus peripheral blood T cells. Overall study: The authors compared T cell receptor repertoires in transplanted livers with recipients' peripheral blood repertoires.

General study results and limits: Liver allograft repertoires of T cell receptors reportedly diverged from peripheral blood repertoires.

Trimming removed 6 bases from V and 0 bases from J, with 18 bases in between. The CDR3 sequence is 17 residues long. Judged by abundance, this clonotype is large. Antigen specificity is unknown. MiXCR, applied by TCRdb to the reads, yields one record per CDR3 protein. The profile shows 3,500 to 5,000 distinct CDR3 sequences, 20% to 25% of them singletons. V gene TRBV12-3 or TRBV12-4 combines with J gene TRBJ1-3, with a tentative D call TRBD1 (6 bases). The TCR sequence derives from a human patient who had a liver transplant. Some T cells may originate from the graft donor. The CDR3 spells CASRRSTGIGSGNTIYF. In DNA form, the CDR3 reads TGTGCCAGCAGGCGATCCACAGGGATTGGCTCTGGAAACACCATATATTTT.